Shown below are 23 T cell receptor beta chains from a single sample sequenced in a study of beta chain features in type 1 diabetes. The authors reverse transcribed all of the isolated RNA, so sequencing captured expressed TCRB transcripts. Data came from immunoSEQ multiplex PCR; TCRdb stores just in-frame clones and leaves some out. The sample carries hundreds of thousands of clones, approximately 30% recorded once. The sample taken for sequencing was naive CD4+ T cells from blood. These TCRs come from a man between 18 and 29 years old in good health.

The V call is TRBV7-2, the J call TRBJ2-5; TRBD1 aligns across 8 bases. CDR1 is SGHTA, CDR2 FQGNSA, per germline. V shed 5 bases and J 4 bases; nucleotides not matched to a gene: 3. The CDR3 is 13 residues long. The CDR3 DNA sequence: TGTGCCAGCAGCCGGACAGGGCGAGAGACCCAGTACTTC. Protein: CASSRTGRETQYF.

The gene calls are TRBV7-2 and TRBJ2-5, with D maybe TRBD2 (6 bases). Trimming shortened V by 4 bases and J by 5 bases, and 11 bases separated the two germline ends. CDR3 size: 13 residues. Germline CDR1 SGHTA, CDR2 FQGNSA. The DNA for the CDR3 is TGTGCCAGCAGCTCGTCTAGCGTCGAGACCCAGTACTTC. The encoded protein is CASSSSSVETQYF.

This chain uses TRBV5-1 with TRBJ2-5, with D maybe TRBD2 (6 bases). The V end lost 3 bases, the J end lost 2 bases, and 8 bases lay between the germline ends. The CDR3 has 13 residues. Per the germline V gene, CDR1 is SGHRS and CDR2 is YFSETQ. This CDR3 is CASSSGLQETQYF. The CDR3 DNA reads TGCGCCAGCAGCTCGGGACTTCAAGAGACCCAGTACTTC.

The chain carries TRBV4-3 and TRBJ1-2; 8 nucleotides agree with TRBD1. The CDR3 is 15 residues long. Germline lookup yields CDR1 LGHNA and CDR2 YSLEER. J was trimmed by 5 bases and V by 4 bases; bases with no gene match: 9. In nucleotides, the CDR3 is TGCGCCAGCAGCCGGGGACAGGACTACTTATATGGCTACACCTTC. Translation: CASSRGQDYLYGYTF.

The chain joins TRBV25-1 to TRBJ1-4; a weak D match, TRBD1 (5 bases). Germline CDR1 reads MGHDK; CDR2 reads SYGVNS. The CDR3 length is 15 residues. Trimming took 3 bases from V and 7 from J, leaving 15 bases between them. The CDR3 DNA reads as TGTGCCAGCAGTGACCCCACGGGGCTGGGTGAAAAACTGTTTTTT. This translates into CASSDPTGLGEKLFF.

This clone turned up a few times. The chain carries TRBV29-1 and TRBJ1-2, with a possible D match to TRBD1 (6 bases). Trimming stripped 6 bases from V and 2 bases from J, with 16 bases between. This CDR3 has 14 residues. Germline V gives CDR1 SQVTM, CDR2 ANQGSEA. The CDR3 nucleotides read TGCAGCGTCCCCGCCGGGGGCATCAACTATGGCTACACCTTC. Protein product: CSVPAGGINYGYTF.

This clone was picked up a small number of times. This sequence joins TRBV25-1 and TRBJ2-5; 7 bases fit TRBD1. V was clipped by 3 bases and J by 3 bases; unmatched bases: 4. CDR3 length: 14 amino acids. Germline CDR1 MGHDK, CDR2 SYGVNS. The CDR3 sequence is CASSDPGTEETQYF. Written as DNA, the CDR3 is TGTGCCAGCAGTGACCCCGGGACAGAAGAGACCCAGTACTTC. Complete variable domain (other parts from reference TRBV25-1 and TRBJ2-5): EADIYQTPRYLVIGTGKKITLECSQTMGHDKMYWYQQDPGMELHLIHYSYGVNSTEKGDLSSESTVSRIRTEHFPLTLESARPSHTSQYLCASSDPGTEETQYFGPGTRLLVL.

The chain carries TRBV14 and TRBJ2-7; TRBD1 matches 7 bases. The germline CDR1 and CDR2 sequences are SGHDN and FVKESK. Trimming at V came to 2 bases and at J to 3 bases, leaving 1 base not matched to a gene. The CDR3 is 13 residues long. The CDR3 region is CASSQSGGYEQYF. As DNA, the CDR3 is TGTGCCAGCAGCCAATCAGGGGGCTACGAGCAGTACTTC. Drawing the rest from reference TRBV14 and TRBJ2-7, the complete variable domain is EAGVTQFPSHSVIEKGQTVTLRCDPISGHDNLYWYRRVMGKEIKFLLHFVKESKQDESGMPNNRFLAERTGGTYSTLKVQPAELEDSGVYFCASSQSGGYEQYFGPGTRLTVT.

This clone was seen a handful of times. The chain recombines TRBV19 with TRBJ2-7; TRBD2 is a possible D gene (5 bases). The CDR3 loop spans 13 amino acids. V lost 3 bases and J 4 bases, leaving 10 bases between the germline ends. Germline loops: CDR1 LNHDA, CDR2 SQIVND (reference sequence). The CDR3 nucleotides are TGTGCCAGTAGTATGGCAGGAGGTTACGAGCAGTACTTC. Translation gives CASSMAGGYEQYF. Together with reference TRBV19 and TRBJ2-7, the CDR3 gives the full variable domain: DGGITQSPKYLFRKEGQNVTLSCEQNLNHDAMYWYRQDPGQGLRLIYYSQIVNDFQKGDIAEGYSVSREKKESFPLTVTSAQKNPTAFYLCASSMAGGYEQYFGPGTRLTVT.

This clone was counted only a few times. The chain has TRBV4-3 and TRBJ1-2, with a weak D call TRBD1 (6 bases). Trimming pared 4 bases from V and 5 bases from J, leaving 20 bases between. Germline assignment: CDR1 LGHNA and CDR2 YSLEER. The CDR3 is 16 amino acids. The CDR3 nucleotides read TGCGCCAGCAGCCCTTCAGGATCAGGGGCAACTTATGGCTACACCTTC. Residues: CASSPSGSGATYGYTF.

The chain has TRBV7-2 and TRBJ2-1; D is uncertain. There are 15 residues in the CDR3. CDR1 SGHTA and CDR2 FQGNSA come from the germline V gene. V was pared by 5 bases and J by 0 bases, with 11 bases between. The CDR3 DNA reads TGTGCCAGCAGCAACGGGCCTGACTCCTACAATGAGCAGTTCTTC. Encoded protein: CASSNGPDSYNEQFF.

The V and J genes are TRBV19 and TRBJ2-7; D is possibly TRBD2 (6 bases). Germline CDR1 is LNHDA and CDR2 is SQIVND (reference sequence). The CDR3 sequence is 14 residues long. Trimming stripped 3 bases from V and 3 bases from J, with 12 bases between. CDR3 sequence: CASSIGRDGYEQYF. Written as DNA, the CDR3 is TGTGCCAGTAGTATTGGGCGGGACGGCTACGAGCAGTACTTC.

This clone has only a few counts. The genes are TRBV29-1 and TRBJ2-7; D may match TRBD1 or TRBD2 (5 bases each). V gave up 1 base and J gave up 3 bases, with 19 bases separating them. Germline V gene lookup returns CDR1 SQVTM and CDR2 ANQGSEA. The CDR3 runs to 16 residues. The CDR3 bases are TGCAGCGTTGAAGCGGGGCCAGGGTCAAGGGGCTACGAGCAGTACTTC. This gives the protein CSVEAGPGSRGYEQYF.

This clone was counted only a few times. This chain links TRBV28 with TRBJ2-1; D possibly corresponds to TRBD1 (5 bases). V lost 5 bases, J lost 9 bases, and 11 bases lay in between. CDR1 MDHEN and CDR2 SYDVKM come from the germline V gene. The CDR3 runs 12 residues. CDR3 loop: CASSSLQGEQFF. For the CDR3, the DNA is TGTGCCAGCAGTAGCCTGCAGGGTGAGCAGTTCTTC.

The chain is built from TRBV30 and TRBJ2-3; D is tentatively TRBD1 or TRBD2 (5 bases each). The CDR3 extends over 13 amino acids. The germline V and J ends were trimmed by 7 bases and 3 bases, with 14 bases remaining between them. Germline assignment: CDR1 GTSNPN and CDR2 SVGIG (reference sequence). The CDR3 reads CALTHRRTDTQYF. In DNA form, the CDR3 reads TGTGCCTTGACACACAGGAGGACAGATACGCAGTATTTT.

The chain has TRBV20-1 and TRBJ2-4; the D gene is possibly TRBD2 (5 bases). The CDR3 has 11 amino acids. V lost 6 bases, J lost 9 bases, and 12 bases lay in between. Germline CDR1 reads DFQATT; CDR2 reads SNEGSKA (reference sequence). The CDR3, as DNA: TGCAGTGCGCCAACTAGAGGCATTCAGTACTTC. It codes for CSAPTRGIQYF.

The V and J genes are TRBV28 and TRBJ2-7; possible D gene TRBD2, 5 bases. The CDR3 sequence is 14 residues long. Germline lookup yields CDR1 MDHEN and CDR2 SYDVKM. Trimming removed 6 bases from V and 6 bases from J, with 18 bases in between. The CDR3 sequence: CASSLGAPRGEQYF. CDR3 coding DNA: TGTGCCAGCAGCCTGGGAGCCCCCCGCGGCGAGCAGTACTTC. Full variable domain (remainder filled in from reference TRBV28 and TRBJ2-7): DVKVTQSSRYLVKRTGEKVFLECVQDMDHENMFWYRQDPGLGLRLIYFSYDVKMKEKGDIPEGYSVSREKKERFSLILESASTNQTSMYLCASSLGAPRGEQYFGPGTRLTVT.

This clone was picked up a small number of times. The CDR3 sequence: CASSPSERGANTEAFF. The CDR3 coding sequence is TGTGCCAGCAGTCCCTCGGAAAGAGGGGCGAACACTGAAGCTTTCTTT. This chain links TRBV28 with TRBJ1-1; D perhaps matches TRBD1 (5 bases). The length of the CDR3 is 16 residues. V lost 5 bases and J 1 base, leaving 17 bases between the germline ends. The germline CDR1 and CDR2 sequences are MDHEN and SYDVKM.

The chain has TRBV15 and TRBJ2-3; tentatively, D is TRBD1 (6 bases). This CDR3 is 16 amino acids long. CDR1 and CDR2 from the germline V gene are LNHNV and YYDKDF (reference sequence). Trimming took off 0 bases at V and 2 bases at J, with 12 bases between the two ends. The CDR3 nucleotides are TGTGCCACCAGCAGAGACCCGACAGGAAACACAGATACGCAGTATTTT. Protein sequence: CATSRDPTGNTDTQYF.

This clone was counted a few times. V gene TRBV29-1 combines with J gene TRBJ2-7, with TRBD1 as a possible D gene (5 bases). This CDR3 contains 12 residues. Germline loops: CDR1 SQVTM, CDR2 ANQGSEA. V was trimmed by 4 bases and J by 5 bases, leaving 12 bases between them. The CDR3 here is CSVGGRVNEQYF. The CDR3 region has the DNA TGCAGCGTTGGGGGCAGGGTCAACGAGCAGTACTTC.

This clone was counted only a few times. The chain joins TRBV7-2 to TRBJ2-5; no firm D call. Germline CDR1 SGHTA, CDR2 FQGNSA. CDR3 length equals 15 residues. V lost 2 bases, J lost 3 bases, and 13 bases lay in between. The chain's CDR3 is CASSLRARPEETQYF. The CDR3 coding sequence is TGTGCCAGCAGCTTAAGGGCGCGGCCGGAAGAGACCCAGTACTTC.

The rearrangement joins TRBV7-8 to TRBJ2-7; 8 bases line up with TRBD2. Trimming took 2 bases from V and 3 from J; bases not matched to a gene: 6. The CDR3 runs 15 residues. Germline CDR1 and CDR2: SGHVS and FQNEAQ. The CDR3 here is CASSLSGGRNYEQYF. The CDR3 nucleotides are TGTGCCAGCAGCTTAAGCGGCGGGAGGAACTACGAGCAGTACTTC.

This clone has more than one count but fewer than ten. The CDR3 bases are TGTGCCAGCAGCTCTCTAGCGGGAGCACGGGGCGAGCAGTACTTC. It codes for CASSSLAGARGEQYF. This rearrangement joins TRBV7-2 to TRBJ2-7; 10 nucleotides align to TRBD2. The V gene end was trimmed by 4 bases and the J gene end by 6 bases; junction bases not matched to a gene: 9. In germline, CDR1 is SGHTA, CDR2 FQGNSA. The CDR3 has 15 amino acids. The variable domain in full, with the rest retrieved from reference TRBV7-2 and TRBJ2-7, is GAGVSQSPSNKVTEKGKDVELRCDPISGHTALYWYRQSLGQGLEFLIYFQGNSAPDKSGLPSDRFSAERTGGSVSTLTIQRTQQEDSAVYLCASSSLAGARGEQYFGPGTRLTVT.